The sequence of this TCR beta chain was determined in a study of blood T cell repertoires in COVID-19. V was trimmed by 6 bases and J by 5 bases, leaving 20 bases between them. Looked up from germline, CDR1 is SGHTS and CDR2 is YDEGEE. The CDR3 is 15 residues long. Produced via immunoSEQ multiplex PCR; TCRdb's table is partial and in-frame only. This sample has tens of thousands of clones, with around nine tenths found just once. The sequenced sample consisted of peripheral blood. The chain has TRBV5-8 and TRBJ2-5; D may be TRBD2 (5 bases). The clonotype was recovered from an elderly woman with active or convalescent COVID-19. The CDR3 spells CASTFGRLRAETQYF. The CDR3 DNA is TGTGCCAGCACTTTCGGACGCCTGAGGGCGGAGACCCAGTACTTC.